One sample yielded the 28 T cell receptor beta chains listed below, sequenced in a study of tissue T cells after allogeneic stem cell transplantation. TCRdb's copy holds only in-frame clones and misses some; the assay was immunoSEQ multiplex PCR. The sample consists of over 8,500 clones, 44% of them appearing once. The time point here: mouse harvest day 7 after allogeneic transplant. Tail vein injection delivered 10^7 T-cell-depleted bone marrow cells and 10^6 splenic CD5+ T cells. Material: skin. These receptors all stem from a female BALB/c mouse given C57BL/6 T cells with graft-versus-host disease after an allogeneic hematopoietic cell transplant.

This clone was detected only once. The genes are named according to mouse. The observed sequence ends 1 residue before the CDR3 terminus, with the missing tail filled in from the germline J gene. V is TRBV13-1 and J is TRBJ1-1; D is unclear. This CDR3 is built from 13 residues. The ends were cut back, 5 bases at V and 0 bases at J, with 8 bases in the middle. Per the germline V gene, CDR1 is NSHNY and CDR2 is SYGAGN. The chain's CDR3 is CASRTSANTEVFF. CDR3 DNA (partial): TGTGCCAGCAGGACAAGTGCAAACACAGAAGTCTTC.

As regards this clone: The germline and genes are mouse ones. The read ends 1 residue shy of where the CDR3 ends; the end is completed using the germline J gene. V is TRBV23 and J is TRBJ1-1; TRBD1 is the table's D call and was not checked against the DNA. This CDR3 contains 13 residues. Germline CDR1 is KGHTA and CDR2 is FQNQQP. The chain's CDR3 is CSSSQNRITEVFF. The part of the CDR3 DNA that was read is TGCTCCAGCAGTCAAAACAGGATCACAGAAGTCTTC.

Worth noting for this clone: Mouse gene names and germline throughout. Read data end 1 residue before the CDR3 end; the end is taken from the germline J gene. J is TRBJ2-4 and V is TRBV3; 12 nucleotides match TRBD2. The CDR3 sequence is 15 residues long. The germline V gene has CDR1 SNHLY and CDR2 FYNGKV (reference sequence). J lost 1 base, V lost 5 bases, and 1 base had no gene match. CDR3 loop: CASSRDWGGQNTLYF. Partial CDR3 DNA: TGTGCCAGCAGCCGGGACTGGGGGGGTCAAAACACCTTGTAC.

For this clone: The genes are named according to mouse. The CDR3 end lies 1 residue beyond the end of the read and is filled in from the germline J gene. The gene calls are TRBV26 and TRBJ2-3, with D perhaps given as TRBD1 or TRBD2 (5 bases each). V dropped 2 bases and J dropped 3 bases, with 6 bases sitting between them. The CDR3 has 13 amino acids. Germline CDR1 KGHPV, CDR2 FQNQEV (reference sequence). The CDR3 loop is CASSLRGAETLYF. Incomplete CDR3 DNA: TGTGCCAGCAGTCTGCGGGGGGCAGAAACGCTGTAT.

This clone came up a few times. Mouse gene names and germline throughout. The CDR3 extends 1 residue past the end of the read, so its final part is completed from the germline J gene. This sample includes further DNA sequences coding for the same CDR3. The chain uses TRBV26 and TRBJ1-5, with D possibly TRBD1 on 6 matching bases. Germline V CDR1 and CDR2: KGHPV, FQNQEV (reference sequence). V lost 2 bases and J lost 7, with 9 bases in between. The CDR3 runs 13 residues. CDR3 amino acids: CASSLGQNQAPLF. Incomplete CDR3 DNA: TGTGCCAGCAGTCTGGGACAGAATCAGGCTCCGCTT.

As concerns this clone: The germline and genes are mouse ones. The CDR3 end lies 1 residue beyond the end of the read and is filled in from the germline J gene. The V gene is TRBV26, the J gene TRBJ2-2; TRBD1 aligns across 10 bases. V lost 6 bases and J lost 4; bases outside the gene matches: 2. Germline values: CDR1 KGHPV, CDR2 FQNQEV (reference sequence). The length of the CDR3 is 14 residues. The CDR3 here is CASRTGGRTGQLYF. The sequenced CDR3 bases are TGTGCCAGCAGGACAGGGGGCCGCACCGGGCAGCTCTAC.

About this clone: Mouse names are used for the genes. The read is 1 residue too short to cover the CDR3 end, so that end is filled in from the germline J gene. The chain links TRBV16 to TRBJ2-3; 9 positions agree with TRBD2. The germline V gene encodes CDR1 SGHSA and CDR2 FRNQAP. This CDR3 comprises 13 residues. With V trimmed by 5 bases and J by 6 bases, 3 bases remained unmatched. The CDR3 loop reads CASSRTGGETLYF. The DNA read from the CDR3 is TGTGCAAGCAGCCGCACTGGGGGGGAAACGCTGTAT.

Notes on this clone: Each gene name is a mouse one. The sequence runs out 1 residue before the end of the CDR3; the remainder is reconstructed from the germline J gene. The rearrangement uses TRBV16 and TRBJ2-2; 8 nucleotides agree with TRBD2. CDR1 SGHSA and CDR2 FRNQAP come from the germline V gene. V trimming: 2 bases; J trimming: 0 bases; junction bases outside the gene matches: 5. The CDR3 extends over 17 amino acids. The sequenced CDR3 bases are TGTGCAAGCAGCTTAAAGCTGGGGGGCGCAAACACCGGGCAGCTCTAC. Translation gives CASSLKLGGANTGQLY. The full CDR3 sequence reads CASSLKLGGANTGQLYF.

This clone was counted between two and nine times. Gene names denote mouse genes. The read terminates 1 residue before the CDR3 end, so the remaining end is supplied by the germline J gene. The V gene is TRBV16, the J gene TRBJ2-7; TRBD2 matches at 13 bases. Germline V gene lookup returns CDR1 SGHSA and CDR2 FRNQAP. The V segment lost 1 base and the J segment 7 bases; nucleotides outside the gene matches: 4. The CDR3 runs 15 residues. The covered CDR3 bases are TGTGCAAGCAGCTTAGTTGGACTGGGGGGGCTGGAACAGTAC. It codes for CASSLVGLGGLEQY. The whole CDR3 protein is CASSLVGLGGLEQYF.

Concerning this clone: The gene symbols are mouse symbols. Read data end 1 residue before the CDR3 end; the end is taken from the germline J gene. The chain couples TRBV24 to TRBJ2-3, with TRBD2 matching over 7 bases. The CDR3 is 15 residues long. The V gene end was trimmed by 4 bases and the J gene end by 0 bases; junction bases not matched to a gene: 4. CDR1 and CDR2 (germline): KGHTA, FRNEEI. The CDR3 bases that were read are TGTGCCAGCAGTCAGACTGGGACTAGTGCAGAAACGCTGTAT. Amino acid sequence: CASSQTGTSAETLY. The full CDR3 protein is CASSQTGTSAETLYF.

For this clone: Any gene name here is a mouse gene name. The sample has other DNA sequences that encode this CDR3 too. CDR3 DNA, as far as it was read: TGTGCCAGCAGCCTTACAGGGGGCACAGAAGTCTTC. It yields the protein CASSLTGGTEVF. The complete CDR3 reads CASSLTGGTEVFF. This rearrangement joins TRBV26 to TRBJ1-1, with 8 positions matching TRBD1. The CDR3 end falls 1 residue outside the read, so it is completed with the germline J gene. This CDR3 has 13 residues. The trim removed 6 bases at V and 4 bases at J, leaving 4 bases unmatched. Germline lookup yields CDR1 KGHPV and CDR2 FQNQEV (reference sequence).

This clone appeared a few times. Germline and genes: mouse. The read ends 1 residue before the CDR3 terminus; that terminus is restored from the germline J gene. The chain links TRBV1 to TRBJ2-7, with D hard to call. Between the trimmed V and J ends, which lost 0 bases and 6 bases, there was a span of 3 bases. The germline gives CDR1 NSQYPW, CDR2 LRSPGD (reference sequence). This CDR3 contains 11 residues. CDR3 region: CTCSADIEQYF. CDR3 DNA (partial): TGCACCTGCAGTGCAGATATTGAACAGTAC.

Points on this clone: Gene labels here are mouse ones. The observed sequence ends 1 residue before the CDR3 terminus, with the missing tail filled in from the germline J gene. The chain joins TRBV13-1 to TRBJ1-5, with 7 nucleotides matching TRBD1. J lost 0 bases, V lost 5 bases, and 5 bases had no gene match. This CDR3 is 15 amino acids long. The germline CDR1 and CDR2 sequences are NSHNY and SYGAGN. The sequenced part of the CDR3 DNA is TGTGCCAGCAGCCCGGGACAGACTAACAACCAGGCTCCGCTT. This sequence encodes CASSPGQTNNQAPL. Given in full, the CDR3 is CASSPGQTNNQAPLF.

About this clone: The genes and germline here are from mouse. The observed sequence ends 1 residue before the CDR3 terminus, with the missing tail filled in from the germline J gene. The chain combines TRBV19 with TRBJ1-3, with D possibly TRBD1 on 6 matching bases. The CDR3 covers 14 residues. Germline values: CDR1 FNHDT, CDR2 SITEND (reference sequence). V was pared by 5 bases and J by 0 bases, with 9 bases between. The CDR3 is CASSMDSSGNTLYF. The DNA read from the CDR3 is TGTGCCAGCAGCATGGACAGTTCTGGAAATACGCTCTAT.

Concerning this clone: Gene names are the mouse ones. The CDR3 extends 1 residue past the end of the read, so its final part is completed from the germline J gene. The chain is built from TRBV26 and TRBJ1-1; D gene unclear. Between the trimmed V and J ends, which lost 4 bases and 1 base, there was a span of 1 base. CDR1 is KGHPV and CDR2 is FQNQEV in the germline V gene (reference sequence). The CDR3 contains 11 residues. The sequenced CDR3 bases are TGTGCCAGCAGTCAAAACACAGAAGTCTTC. It codes for CASSQNTEVF. The full CDR3 reads CASSQNTEVFF.

On this clone: Gene names and germline refer to mouse. The read stops 1 residue short of the end of the CDR3; the missing end is completed from the germline J gene. The chain joins TRBV12-2 to TRBJ1-1; D gene ambiguous. Germline values: CDR1 SGHLS, CDR2 HYDKME. There are 13 residues in the CDR3. Trimming left V 4 bases short and J 0 bases short, with 8 bases between. The CDR3 sequence: CASSRQANTEVFF. CDR3 DNA, as far as it was read: TGTGCCAGCTCGCGACAAGCAAACACAGAAGTCTTC. The variable domain in full, completed from reference TRBV12-2 and TRBJ1-1, reads NSGVVQSPRYIIKGKGERSILKCIPISGHLSVAWYQQTQGQELKFFIQHYDKMERDKGNLPSRFSVQQFDDYHSEMNMSALELEDSAVYFCASSRQANTEVFFGKGTRLTVV.

This clone was observed a handful of times. Genes here carry mouse names. The CDR3 goes on 1 residue after the read ends, and that part is filled in from the germline J gene. The J gene is TRBJ1-4, the V gene TRBV16; 10 bases are a match to TRBD1. The CDR3 length is 16 residues. With 2 bases clipped from V and 4 bases from J, the junction kept 4 bases outside the gene matches. CDR1 and CDR2 (germline): SGHSA, FRNQAP. The part of the CDR3 DNA that was read is TGTGCAAGCAGCTTATCGACAGGGGGCGGCAACGAAAGATTATTT. It translates to CASSLSTGGGNERLF. The complete CDR3 sequence is CASSLSTGGGNERLFF.

Worth noting for this clone: Gene names refer to mouse genes. The DNA read from the CDR3 is TGTGCCAGCAGTTCAGGGGGAAACACAGAAGTCTTC. This translates into CASSSGGNTEVF. The CDR3 as a whole reads CASSSGGNTEVFF. The chain has TRBV13-1 and TRBJ1-1; 7 bases agree with TRBD1. With the read ending 1 residue before the CDR3 end, the germline J gene is used to fill in that end. The CDR3 is 13 amino acids. Unmatched junction bases numbered 1, after V lost 4 bases and J lost 1 base. The germline V gene has CDR1 NSHNY and CDR2 SYGAGN.

A remark on this clone: Here the gene names and germline are mouse. The read finishes 1 residue shy of the CDR3 end, and the germline J gene is used to complete it. The genes are TRBV31 and TRBJ2-7; 11 nucleotides align to TRBD2. Germline CDR1 and CDR2: GKSSPN and SITVG. V lost 0 bases, J lost 5 bases, and 3 bases stayed unmatched. The CDR3 sequence is 14 residues long. The CDR3 bases that were read are TGTGCCTGGAGTCTACCGGACTGGGGGGATGAACAGTAC. Its translation is CAWSLPDWGDEQY. The whole CDR3 protein reads CAWSLPDWGDEQYF. Full variable domain (missing parts from reference TRBV31 and TRBJ2-7): AQTIHQWPVAEIKAVGSPLSLGCTIKGKSSPNLYWYWQATGGTLQQLFYSITVGQVESVVQLNLSASRPKDDQFILSTEKLLLSHSGFYLCAWSLPDWGDEQYFGPGTRLTVL.

Concerning this clone itself: The genes are named according to mouse. The read ends 1 residue before the CDR3 terminus; that terminus is restored from the germline J gene. The chain uses TRBV26 and TRBJ2-5; 11 bases fit TRBD1. CDR1 is KGHPV, CDR2 FQNQEV, per germline (reference sequence). V was pared by 5 bases and J by 6 bases, with 1 base of the junction left unmatched. The CDR3 runs 13 residues. The CDR3 region is CASSGQGADTQYF. CDR3 DNA, as far as it was read: TGTGCCAGCAGTGGACAGGGGGCTGACACCCAGTAC.

In this sample, this clone turned up a few times. Genes and germline are mouse. Coverage ceases 1 residue before the CDR3 finishes, and the germline J gene fills in the end. The rearrangement links TRBV31 to TRBJ2-3, with 9 nucleotides matching TRBD2. The J segment lost 0 bases and the V segment lost 0 bases, leaving 1 base of the junction unmatched. The germline V gene encodes CDR1 GKSSPN and CDR2 SITVG. The CDR3 is 15 residues long. CDR3 bases read: TGTGCCTGGAGTCTAGGACTGGGGAGTGCAGAAACGCTGTAT. Its translation is CAWSLGLGSAETLY. The whole CDR3 protein is CAWSLGLGSAETLYF.

Only a few counts were recorded for this clone. Genes and germline come from the mouse. In the same sample, other DNA sequences code for this CDR3. The CDR3 loop reads CASSLNNYEQYF. CDR3 DNA (partial): TGTGCCAGCAGTCTGAACAATTATGAACAGTAC. The chain combines TRBV26 with TRBJ2-7; no definite D call. The read ends 1 residue before the CDR3 terminus; that terminus is restored from the germline J gene. The V end was cut by 2 bases, the J end by 4 bases, with 6 bases between. The germline V gene has CDR1 KGHPV and CDR2 FQNQEV (reference sequence). The CDR3 runs to 12 residues.

With respect to this clone: The germline and genes are mouse ones. Sequencing ends 1 residue short of the CDR3 end; the germline J gene provides the rest. The chain recombines TRBV26 with TRBJ2-1; D could derive from TRBD1 or TRBD2 (6 bases each). This CDR3 comprises 16 residues. V was cut by 2 bases and J by 0 bases, with 11 bases left in between. CDR1 is KGHPV and CDR2 is FQNQEV in the germline V gene (reference sequence). CDR3 amino acids: CASSLGGGYNYAEQFF. Incomplete CDR3 DNA: TGTGCCAGCAGTCTGGGTGGGGGCTATAACTATGCTGAGCAGTTC.

In regard to this clone: Germline and genes: mouse. The CDR3 end lies 1 residue beyond the end of the read and is filled in from the germline J gene. The chain joins TRBV31 to TRBJ1-6, with D tentatively TRBD1 (5 bases). TRBJ1-6 is placed among ORFs of uncertain function. Looked up from germline, CDR1 is GKSSPN and CDR2 is SITVG. The CDR3 extends over 14 amino acids. Trimming removed 1 base at V and 2 bases at J, with 6 bases between. The DNA read from the CDR3 is TGTGCCTGGAGTCGGGGGGCCTATAATTCGCCCCTCTAC. Encoded protein: CAWSRGAYNSPLY. The CDR3 in its entirety is CAWSRGAYNSPLYF.

Regarding this clone: Mouse gene names apply. The DNA ends 1 residue before the CDR3 does, and the rest of the CDR3 is filled in from the germline J gene. This chain connects TRBV13-2 to TRBJ1-2; 10 nucleotides agree with TRBD1. V gave up 2 bases and J gave up 2 bases; unmatched junction bases: 3. Germline assignment: CDR1 NNHNN and CDR2 SYGAGS (reference sequence). CDR3 size: 15 residues. CDR3 DNA, as far as it was read: TGTGCCAGCGGTGACCGGGACAGGGGTAACTCCGACTACACC. The encoded protein is CASGDRDRGNSDYT. Given in full, the CDR3 is CASGDRDRGNSDYTF.

Worth noting for this clone: The listed genes are named as in mouse. The CDR3: CASSGDSFYAEQFF. The sequenced CDR3 bases are TGTGCCAGCAGTGGGGACAGCTTCTATGCTGAGCAGTTC. This chain links TRBV26 with TRBJ2-1, with 7 nucleotides matching TRBD1. The read ends 1 residue before the CDR3 terminus; that terminus is restored from the germline J gene. The CDR3 is 14 amino acids. Trimming took 5 bases from V and 3 from J; bases not matched to a gene: 4. Germline-derived CDR1 and CDR2 are KGHPV and FQNQEV (reference sequence).

This clone has a handful of counts. Mouse germline and gene names are used. Read coverage stops 1 residue before the CDR3 terminus; the germline J gene supplies the remainder. The chain carries TRBV13-1 and TRBJ2-7, with 7 bases matching TRBD1. Germline CDR1 NSHNY, CDR2 SYGAGN. V shed 5 bases and J 7 bases; nucleotides not matched to a gene: 6. CDR3 length: 12 amino acids. The CDR3 bases that were read are TGTGCCAGCAGCAAGACAGGGAGGGAACAGTAC. This translates into CASSKTGREQY. The CDR3 in full is CASSKTGREQYF.

A remark on this clone: Genes here carry mouse names. Sequencing ends 1 residue short of the CDR3 end; the germline J gene provides the rest. V gene TRBV4 combines with J gene TRBJ2-2, with D tentatively TRBD1 (5 bases). Germline CDR1 is LGHDT and CDR2 is YNNKQL (reference sequence). The CDR3 extends over 14 amino acids. V lost 6 bases and J lost 3, with 11 bases in between. CDR3 in amino acids: CASRYLRDTGQLYF. The part of the CDR3 DNA that was read is TGTGCCAGCAGGTACCTCAGGGACACCGGGCAGCTCTAC.